One and the same sample provided the 24 T cell receptor beta chains below, sequenced in a study of blood T cell repertoires in COVID-19. The assay was immunoSEQ multiplex PCR, and TCRdb's table has in-frame clones only and misses some. The repertoire holds about 170,000 clones, with 80% to 85% as singletons. Sequenced sample: peripheral blood. Source of these receptors: a human donor with acute or convalescent COVID-19. The donor label of this sample is uncertain.

V usage is TRBV2 and J usage is TRBJ1-2; a possible D gene is TRBD1 (6 bases). The CDR3 is 14 residues long. CDR1 and CDR2 (germline): SNHLY, FYNNEI. V gave up 4 bases and J gave up 1 base, with 10 bases separating them. The CDR3 loop is CASSVTGYNYGYTF. CDR3 bases: TGTGCCAGCAGTGTTACAGGGTATAACTATGGCTACACCTTC.

A single count supports this clone. The rearrangement links TRBV4-1 to TRBJ1-2; 10 bases are a match to TRBD1. CDR3 length equals 16 residues. Germline CDR1 is MGHRA and CDR2 is YSYEKL. Losses at the gene ends were 0 bases for V and 8 bases for J; bases not matched to a gene: 9. The CDR3 is CASSQDYGQGVRGYTF. CDR3 bases: TGCGCCAGCAGCCAAGATTATGGACAGGGGGTGAGGGGCTACACCTTC.

The chain recombines TRBV5-1 with TRBJ1-3; TRBD1 aligns across 8 bases. V gave up 0 bases and J gave up 0 bases; unmatched junction bases: 8. The CDR3 extends over 18 amino acids. The germline CDR1 and CDR2 sequences are SGHRS and YFSETQ. CDR3 amino acids: CASSLGLTGGVSGNTIYF. CDR3 in DNA: TGCGCCAGCAGCTTGGGGCTTACAGGGGGTGTCTCTGGAAACACCATATATTTT.

The chain couples TRBV4-2 to TRBJ1-4, with D unresolved. Between the trimmed V and J ends, which lost 4 bases and 0 bases, there was a span of 6 bases. From germline, CDR1 is LGHNA and CDR2 YNFKEQ. The CDR3 runs to 14 residues. The CDR3 protein is CASSPAATNEKLFF. The CDR3 region has the DNA TGTGCCAGCAGCCCCGCAGCAACTAATGAAAAACTGTTTTTT.

The genes are TRBV14 and TRBJ2-5; D might be TRBD1 (6 bases). This CDR3 contains 17 residues. Trimming cost V 1 base and J 0 bases, with 15 bases left between them. The germline V gene has CDR1 SGHDN and CDR2 FVKESK. The DNA for the CDR3 is TGTGCCAGCAGCCAAGTCAGACAGGCTTCGTACCAAGAGACCCAGTACTTC. Its protein product is CASSQVRQASYQETQYF.

This chain connects TRBV6-5 to TRBJ1-1; unclear D gene. Germline loops: CDR1 MNHEY, CDR2 SVGAGI. The CDR3 has 13 residues. V shed 2 bases and J shed 0 bases, with 4 bases lying between them. CDR3 DNA sequence: TGTGCCAGCAGTTACAGCATGAACACTGAAGCTTTCTTT. Protein sequence: CASSYSMNTEAFF.

V and J are TRBV7-3 and TRBJ2-1, with no clear D. V was clipped by 1 base and J by 4 bases, with 11 bases between them. The germline V gene has CDR1 SGHTA and CDR2 FQGTGA. This CDR3 comprises 15 residues. As DNA, the CDR3 is TGTGCCAGCAGCTTAATAGATTCCGCTTACAATGAGCAGTTCTTC. This gives the protein CASSLIDSAYNEQFF. The variable domain in full, with the rest retrieved from reference TRBV7-3 and TRBJ2-1, is GAGVSQTPSNKVTEKGKYVELRCDPISGHTALYWYRQSLGQGPEFLIYFQGTGAADDSGLPNDRFFAVRPEGSVSTLKIQRTERGDSAVYLCASSLIDSAYNEQFFGPGTRLTVL.

V is TRBV7-8 and J is TRBJ1-5, with 8 bases matching TRBD1. Germline CDR1 SGHVS, CDR2 FQNEAQ. The CDR3 runs 15 residues. V shed 1 base and J 6 bases; nucleotides not matched to a gene: 5. CDR3 bases: TGTGCCAGCAGCTTAGGGACAGGGTTTGGTCAGCCCCAGCATTTT. Translating gives CASSLGTGFGQPQHF.

V is TRBV28 and J is TRBJ2-1, with 8 bases fitting TRBD2. V lost 5 bases, J lost 7 bases, and 16 bases stayed unmatched. Germline-derived CDR1 and CDR2 are MDHEN and SYDVKM. The CDR3 is made up of 17 amino acids. The CDR3 is CASSVSARAGGSNEQFF. The CDR3 DNA follows: TGTGCCAGCAGTGTAAGCGCTAGGGCGGGAGGATCTAATGAGCAGTTCTTC.

This clone was picked up one time. The chain couples TRBV19 to TRBJ2-2; 9 nucleotides align to TRBD2. This CDR3 is 13 amino acids long. V lost 9 bases, J lost 3 bases, and 2 bases stayed unmatched. Germline CDR1 LNHDA, CDR2 SQIVND (reference sequence). In DNA form, the CDR3 reads TGTGCCAGCCTAGCGGGGTACACCGGGGAGCTGTTTTTT. Amino acids: CASLAGYTGELFF.

This clone was seen a handful of times. The chain carries TRBV19 and TRBJ2-7; 12 nucleotides line up with TRBD2. Trimming removed 5 bases from V and 6 bases from J; junction bases left unmatched: 8. The CDR3 is 15 residues long. In germline, CDR1 is LNHDA, CDR2 SQIVND (reference sequence). CDR3 amino acids: CASSLVLAGGGEQYF. CDR3 nucleotide sequence: TGTGCCAGTAGTCTCGTACTAGCGGGAGGAGGCGAGCAGTACTTC.

In its sample, this clone was seen once. The chain carries TRBV27 and TRBJ1-6; TRBD1 aligns across 7 bases. V shed 8 bases and J 4 bases; nucleotides not matched to a gene: 11. The CDR3 totals 16 residues. Germline loops: CDR1 MNHEY, CDR2 SMNVEV (reference sequence). The CDR3 nucleotides are TGTGCCAGCGGGTCACAGGGGTCCATTTATAATTCACCCCTCCACTTT. The encoded protein is CASGSQGSIYNSPLHF.

This rearrangement joins TRBV28 to TRBJ1-2; D perhaps matches TRBD1 (5 bases). The CDR3 has 16 residues. Trimming took 2 bases from V and 4 from J, leaving 17 bases between them. CDR1 is MDHEN, CDR2 SYDVKM, per germline. The CDR3 sequence: CASSLKVPGNFYGYTF. The CDR3 DNA reads TGTGCCAGCAGTTTAAAGGTGCCAGGGAACTTCTATGGCTACACCTTC.

V and J are TRBV13 and TRBJ2-3; D is perhaps TRBD2 (6 bases). The CDR3 is made up of 15 amino acids. V was shortened by 5 bases and J by 1 base, with 13 bases between the two germline ends. CDR1 and CDR2 from the germline V gene are PRHDT and FYEKMQ (reference sequence). CDR3 bases: TGTGCCAGCAGCCCCCCGGGACTCCGCACAGATACGCAGTATTTT. It encodes CASSPPGLRTDTQYF.

V usage is TRBV7-2 and J usage is TRBJ2-7, with D perhaps TRBD2 (7 bases). Germline V gene lookup returns CDR1 SGHTA and CDR2 FQGNSA. The CDR3 is made up of 15 amino acids. Trimming pared 2 bases from V and 4 bases from J, leaving 15 bases between. CDR3 nucleotide sequence: TGTGCCAGCAGCTTAAGCTGGGGAGGGGGGTACGAGCAGTACTTC. This gives the protein CASSLSWGGGYEQYF. The full variable domain, with the rest looked up from reference TRBV7-2 and TRBJ2-7, is GAGVSQSPSNKVTEKGKDVELRCDPISGHTALYWYRQSLGQGLEFLIYFQGNSAPDKSGLPSDRFSAERTGGSVSTLTIQRTQQEDSAVYLCASSLSWGGGYEQYFGPGTRLTVT.

The genes are TRBV5-6 and TRBJ1-1; D gene ambiguous. This CDR3 is 15 amino acids long. The germline V gene encodes CDR1 SGHDT and CDR2 YYEEEE. V dropped 0 bases and J dropped 0 bases, with 9 bases sitting between them. The CDR3 DNA reads TGTGCCAGCAGCTTGGGGCAGGTCATGAACACTGAAGCTTTCTTT. This gives the protein CASSLGQVMNTEAFF.

The chain has TRBV19 and TRBJ1-1; TRBD1 might be the D (5 bases). Germline V gene lookup returns CDR1 LNHDA and CDR2 SQIVND (reference sequence). The CDR3 runs to 13 residues. The germline V and J ends were trimmed by 3 bases and 5 bases, with 10 bases remaining between them. The CDR3 spells CASSMGGVTEAFF. CDR3 nucleotides: TGTGCCAGTAGTATGGGGGGTGTTACTGAAGCTTTCTTT.

This clone was counted a few times. The chain uses TRBV4-2 and TRBJ1-5; D may be TRBD1 (6 bases). Germline V gene lookup returns CDR1 LGHNA and CDR2 YNFKEQ. The CDR3 is 16 amino acids. V was pared by 0 bases and J by 4 bases, with 13 bases between. The CDR3 here is CASSQEVTGPNQPQHF. For the CDR3, the DNA is TGTGCCAGCAGCCAAGAGGTGACAGGCCCTAATCAGCCCCAGCATTTT.

CDR3 in DNA: TGTGCCAGCAGAATGACAGGGGAAAAAAAGCAGTTCTTC. Residues: CASRMTGEKKQFF. This chain joins TRBV27 and TRBJ2-1; TRBD1 matches at 8 bases. Per germline, CDR1 MNHEY and CDR2 SMNVEV (reference sequence). Germline trimming cut 6 bases from V and 11 bases from J; bases unmatched to any gene: 9. The CDR3 loop spans 13 amino acids.

The chain carries TRBV9 and TRBJ2-2; no reliable D call. The germline V gene encodes CDR1 SGDLS and CDR2 YYNGEE. CDR3 length: 15 amino acids. Trimming took off 5 bases at V and 1 base at J, with 12 bases between the two ends. The CDR3 DNA follows: TGTGCCAGCAGTAAGATTATCGGGAACACCGGGGAGCTGTTTTTT. Residues: CASSKIIGNTGELFF.

The chain uses TRBV6-5 and TRBJ2-7; 10 bases line up with TRBD1. There are 14 residues in the CDR3. V was clipped by 6 bases and J by 4 bases; unmatched bases: 6. In germline, CDR1 is MNHEY, CDR2 SVGAGI. As DNA, the CDR3 is TGTGCCAGCAGGTCGGACAGGGGGTTTTACGAGCAGTACTTC. It yields the protein CASRSDRGFYEQYF.

The chain links TRBV11-3 to TRBJ2-5; 8 bases align to TRBD1. The germline V gene has CDR1 SGHNT and CDR2 YENEEA. Trimming cost V 5 bases and J 6 bases; bases outside gene matches: 5. The CDR3 has 13 amino acids. This CDR3 reads CASSIQGGKTQYF. The CDR3 bases are TGTGCCAGCAGCATACAGGGGGGAAAGACCCAGTACTTC.

The chain recombines TRBV20-1 with TRBJ2-7; TRBD1 agrees at 7 bases. The germline V gene encodes CDR1 DFQATT and CDR2 SNEGSKA (reference sequence). The CDR3 has 18 residues. V lost 3 bases, J lost 2 bases, and 19 bases stayed unmatched. This CDR3 is CSASIGGRTRPTPYEQYF. In DNA, the CDR3 is TGCAGTGCTAGTATAGGGGGCCGAACTAGACCGACCCCCTACGAGCAGTACTTC.

This rearrangement joins TRBV9 to TRBJ2-1, with TRBD2 matching 8 bases. The J segment lost 10 bases and the V segment lost 3 bases, leaving 6 bases of the junction unmatched. CDR1 and CDR2 (germline): SGDLS, YYNGEE. The CDR3 sequence is 13 residues long. The CDR3 DNA sequence: TGTGCCAGCAGCGGGGGGACTAGTGGCGAGCAGTTCTTC. Protein: CASSGGTSGEQFF.